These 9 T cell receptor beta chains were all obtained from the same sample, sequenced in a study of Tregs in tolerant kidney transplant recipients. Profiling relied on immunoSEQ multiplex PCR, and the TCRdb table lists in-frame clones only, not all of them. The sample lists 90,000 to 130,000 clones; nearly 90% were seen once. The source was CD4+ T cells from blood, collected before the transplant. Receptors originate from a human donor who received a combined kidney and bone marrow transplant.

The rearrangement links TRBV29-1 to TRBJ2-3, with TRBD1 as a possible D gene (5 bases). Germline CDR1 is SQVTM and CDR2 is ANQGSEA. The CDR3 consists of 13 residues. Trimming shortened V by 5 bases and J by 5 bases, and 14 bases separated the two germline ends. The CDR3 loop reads CSVQGPGGDTQYF. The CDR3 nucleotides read TGCAGCGTTCAGGGCCCCGGCGGAGATACGCAGTATTTT.

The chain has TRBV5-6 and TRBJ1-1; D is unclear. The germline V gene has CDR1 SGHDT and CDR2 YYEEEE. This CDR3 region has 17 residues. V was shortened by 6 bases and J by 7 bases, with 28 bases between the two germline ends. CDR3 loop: CASTMGDPSGGAGEAFF. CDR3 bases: TGTGCCAGCACGATGGGAGATCCTAGCGGAGGTGCGGGTGAAGCTTTCTTT.

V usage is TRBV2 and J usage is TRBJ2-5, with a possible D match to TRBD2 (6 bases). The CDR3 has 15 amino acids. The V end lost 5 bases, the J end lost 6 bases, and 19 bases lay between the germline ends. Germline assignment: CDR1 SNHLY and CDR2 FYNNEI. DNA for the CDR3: TGTGCCAGCAGTCCGGCGGGGCCACTGAGGCAGACCCAGTACTTC. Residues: CASSPAGPLRQTQYF.

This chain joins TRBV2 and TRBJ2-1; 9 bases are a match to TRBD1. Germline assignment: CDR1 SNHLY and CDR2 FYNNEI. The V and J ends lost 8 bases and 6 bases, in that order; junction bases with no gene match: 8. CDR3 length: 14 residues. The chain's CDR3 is CASRRTGAGNEQFF. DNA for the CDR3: TGTGCCAGCCGAAGGACAGGGGCCGGCAATGAGCAGTTCTTC.

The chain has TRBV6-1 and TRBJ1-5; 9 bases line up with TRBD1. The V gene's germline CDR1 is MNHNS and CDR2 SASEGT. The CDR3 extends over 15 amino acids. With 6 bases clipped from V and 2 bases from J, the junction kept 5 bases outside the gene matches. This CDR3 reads CASSVTGGGNQPQHF. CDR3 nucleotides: TGTGCCAGCAGCGTTACAGGGGGCGGCAATCAGCCCCAGCATTTT.

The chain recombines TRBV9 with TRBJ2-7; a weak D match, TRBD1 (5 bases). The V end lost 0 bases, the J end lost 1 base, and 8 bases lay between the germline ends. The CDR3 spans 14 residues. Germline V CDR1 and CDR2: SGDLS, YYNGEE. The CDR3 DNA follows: TGTGCCAGCAGCGTAGACAGGAGATCCTACGAGCAGTACTTC. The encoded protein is CASSVDRRSYEQYF.

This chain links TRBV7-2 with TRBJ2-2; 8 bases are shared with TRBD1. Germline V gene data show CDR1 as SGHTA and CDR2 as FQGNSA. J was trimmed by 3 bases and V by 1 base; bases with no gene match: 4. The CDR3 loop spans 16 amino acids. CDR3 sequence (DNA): TGTGCCAGCAGCTTAGTGTGGGACAGGTACACCGGGGAGCTGTTTTTT. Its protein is CASSLVWDRYTGELFF. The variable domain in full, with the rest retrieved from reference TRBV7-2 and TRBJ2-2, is GAGVSQSPSNKVTEKGKDVELRCDPISGHTALYWYRQSLGQGLEFLIYFQGNSAPDKSGLPSDRFSAERTGGSVSTLTIQRTQQEDSAVYLCASSLVWDRYTGELFFGEGSRLTVL.

CDR3 bases: TGTGCAAGTCGTACAGGACTATTCAATGAGCAGTTCTTC. Encoded protein: CASRTGLFNEQFF. V and J are TRBV12-2 and TRBJ2-1; the tabulated D call, TRBD2, remains unverified against the DNA. TRBV12-2 is given as a pseudogene. This CDR3 has 13 amino acids.

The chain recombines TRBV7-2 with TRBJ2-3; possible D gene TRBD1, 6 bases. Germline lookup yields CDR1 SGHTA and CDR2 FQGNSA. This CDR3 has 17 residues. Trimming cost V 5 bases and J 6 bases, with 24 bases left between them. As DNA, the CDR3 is TGTGCCAGCAGCCCCCTCCCCAGGGGCCTAACCACTGATACGCAGTATTTT. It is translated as CASSPLPRGLTTDTQYF.